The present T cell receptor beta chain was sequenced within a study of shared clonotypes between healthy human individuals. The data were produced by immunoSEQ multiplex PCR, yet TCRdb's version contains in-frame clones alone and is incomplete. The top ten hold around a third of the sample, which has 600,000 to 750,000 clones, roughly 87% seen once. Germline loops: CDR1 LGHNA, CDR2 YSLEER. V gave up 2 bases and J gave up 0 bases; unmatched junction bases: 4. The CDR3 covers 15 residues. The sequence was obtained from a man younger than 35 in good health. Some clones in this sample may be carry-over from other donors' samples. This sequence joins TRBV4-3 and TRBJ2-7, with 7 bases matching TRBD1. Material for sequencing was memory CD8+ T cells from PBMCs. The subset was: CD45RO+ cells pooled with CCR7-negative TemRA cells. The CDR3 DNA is TGCGCCAGCAGCCAAATGACAGGGCCCTCCTACGAGCAGTACTTC. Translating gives CASSQMTGPSYEQYF.